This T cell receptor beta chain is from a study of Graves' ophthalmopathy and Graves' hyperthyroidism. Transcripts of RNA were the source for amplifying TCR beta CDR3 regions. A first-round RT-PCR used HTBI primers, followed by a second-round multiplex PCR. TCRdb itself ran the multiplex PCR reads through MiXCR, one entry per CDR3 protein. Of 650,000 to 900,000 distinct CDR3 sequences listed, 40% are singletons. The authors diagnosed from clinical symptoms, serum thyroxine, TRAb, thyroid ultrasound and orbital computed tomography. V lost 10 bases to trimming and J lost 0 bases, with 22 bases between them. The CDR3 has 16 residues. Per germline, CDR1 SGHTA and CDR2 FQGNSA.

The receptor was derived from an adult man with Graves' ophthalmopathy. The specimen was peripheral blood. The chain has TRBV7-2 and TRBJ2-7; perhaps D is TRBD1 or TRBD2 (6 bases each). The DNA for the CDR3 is TGTGCCATCAGTGACCGGGGGCAGGGGAGCTCCTACGAGCAGTACTTC. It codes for CAISDRGQGSSYEQYF.